The 21 T cell receptor beta chains below were found in one sample sequenced in a study of blood T cell repertoires in COVID-19. The data were produced by immunoSEQ multiplex PCR, yet TCRdb's version contains in-frame clones alone and is incomplete. The table shows around 200,000 clones, with about nine tenths occurring only once. Material for sequencing was PBMCs or T cells enriched from blood (not recorded which). Source of these receptors: a young man with acute COVID-19.

The chain recombines TRBV5-1 with TRBJ2-7; possibly TRBD2 for D (6 bases). Per the germline V gene, CDR1 is SGHRS and CDR2 is YFSETQ. Trimming cost V 5 bases and J 4 bases, with 7 bases left between them. There are 11 residues in the CDR3. The CDR3 here is CASRRGYEQYF. The CDR3 DNA is TGCGCCAGCAGACGGGGGTACGAGCAGTACTTC.

The J gene is TRBJ2-7, the V gene TRBV21-1; the table's D call, TRBD1, was not checked against the DNA. TRBV21-1 is labeled a pseudogene. This CDR3 comprises 15 residues. CDR3 residues: CASRERTGVTYEQYF. CDR3 in DNA: TGTGCCAGCAGAGAAAGGACAGGGGTTACCTACGAGCAGTACTTC.

This chain links TRBV5-1 with TRBJ1-4; D is unresolved. The germline V gene encodes CDR1 SGHRS and CDR2 YFSETQ. With 6 bases removed from V and 1 base from J, the gap between germline ends came to 13 bases. The CDR3 is 15 amino acids. The CDR3 sequence: CASKIGGLTNEKLFF. Here the CDR3 DNA reads TGCGCCAGCAAGATAGGAGGATTAACTAATGAAAAACTGTTTTTT.

This clone has only a few counts. The V and J genes are TRBV4-1 and TRBJ2-3; TRBD1 aligns across 8 bases. The germline gives CDR1 MGHRA, CDR2 YSYEKL. The CDR3 extends over 16 amino acids. V was clipped by 0 bases and J by 1 base; unmatched bases: 3. CDR3 sequence (DNA): TGCGCCAGCAGCCAAGAAGAGACAGGGGGCACAGATACGCAGTATTTT. Translated: CASSQEETGGTDTQYF.

The CDR3 DNA follows: TGCGCCAGCAGCCAAGCCGGGGGGAGAGTTTTCACCGGGGAGCTGTTTTTT. Translating it yields CASSQAGGRVFTGELFF. The V and J genes are TRBV4-1 and TRBJ2-2, with 7 bases lining up with TRBD2. The V and J ends lost 1 base and 4 bases, in that order; junction bases with no gene match: 9. The CDR3 runs to 17 residues. In germline, CDR1 is MGHRA, CDR2 YSYEKL.

As concerns this clone: Additional DNA sequences in this sample encode the identical CDR3. The rearrangement links TRBV7-6 to TRBJ2-5, with D possibly matching TRBD2 (5 bases). The V and J ends lost 5 bases and 2 bases respectively, with 9 bases between them. Germline V gene sequence: CDR1 SGHVS, CDR2 FNYEAQ. The CDR3 runs to 13 residues. CDR3 protein: CASSRGRQETQYF. In nucleotides, the CDR3 is TGTGCCAGCAGCCGCGGGCGTCAAGAGACCCAGTACTTC.

The chain uses TRBV25-1 and TRBJ1-1; D might be TRBD1 (6 bases). V was clipped by 5 bases and J by 1 base, with 11 bases between them. The CDR3 length is 14 residues. In germline, CDR1 is MGHDK, CDR2 SYGVNS. The CDR3 reads CASSQPTGNTEAFF. The CDR3 nucleotides read TGTGCCAGCAGTCAACCGACAGGGAACACTGAAGCTTTCTTT.

V usage is TRBV19 and J usage is TRBJ2-1; perhaps TRBD2 as D (5 bases). This CDR3 has 13 amino acids. The V end was cut by 2 bases, the J end by 7 bases, with 9 bases between. Germline-derived CDR1 and CDR2 are LNHDA and SQIVND (reference sequence). The CDR3: CASSIQTGNEQFF. The CDR3 nucleotides are TGTGCCAGTAGTATACAGACGGGGAATGAGCAGTTCTTC.

The rearrangement uses TRBV30 and TRBJ1-6; D gene ambiguous. V was trimmed by 0 bases and J by 11 bases, leaving 14 bases between them. Germline V gene sequence: CDR1 GTSNPN, CDR2 SVGIG (reference sequence). CDR3 length: 14 residues. This CDR3 reads CAWSVRENRAPLHF. In DNA form, the CDR3 reads TGTGCCTGGAGTGTCCGCGAGAACCGGGCACCCCTCCACTTT.

The chain's CDR3 is CASSLLGGANYGYTF. CDR3 DNA sequence: TGTGCCAGCAGTTTGTTAGGGGGAGCTAACTATGGCTACACCTTC. The V call is TRBV27, the J call TRBJ1-2, with D possibly matching TRBD1 (6 bases). V was clipped by 3 bases and J by 0 bases, with 11 bases between them. Germline assignment: CDR1 MNHEY and CDR2 SMNVEV (reference sequence). CDR3 size: 15 residues.

This rearrangement joins TRBV7-9 to TRBJ2-5; D remains unclear. The ends were cut back, 1 base at V and 1 base at J, with 4 bases in the middle. From germline, CDR1 is SEHNR and CDR2 FQNEAQ (reference sequence). CDR3 length equals 13 residues. The CDR3 DNA follows: TGTGCCAGCAGCTTAGTCGGCCAAGAGACCCAGTACTTC. Protein sequence: CASSLVGQETQYF.

The chain employs TRBV30 and TRBJ1-5; the D is unclear. Germline V gene sequence: CDR1 GTSNPN, CDR2 SVGIG (reference sequence). This CDR3 contains 14 residues. Trimming stripped 3 bases from V and 5 bases from J, with 14 bases between. For the CDR3, the DNA is TGTGCCTGGAGCCTTACACCGGGATATCAGCCCCAGCATTTT. As protein: CAWSLTPGYQPQHF.

CDR3 in amino acids: CAWSRQENTEAFF. CDR3 DNA sequence: TGTGCCTGGAGTAGACAGGAGAACACTGAAGCTTTCTTT. The V call is TRBV30, the J call TRBJ1-1; D is perhaps TRBD1 (6 bases). The ends were cut back, 2 bases at V and 1 base at J, with 8 bases in the middle. The CDR3 is 13 residues long. Per germline, CDR1 GTSNPN and CDR2 SVGIG (reference sequence).

The V and J genes are TRBV16 and TRBJ2-7; 8 bases map to TRBD2. The junction had 3 bases not matched to a gene; V was cut back by 2 bases and J by 3 bases. Per the germline V gene, CDR1 is KGHSY and CDR2 is FQNENV. The CDR3 is 14 amino acids. The DNA for the CDR3 is TGTGCCAGCAGCCAAGCGGGAGGAGGCTACGAGCAGTACTTC. Translating it yields CASSQAGGGYEQYF.

V and J are TRBV3-1 (or the pseudogene TRBV3-2) and TRBJ2-7, with D unclear. The CDR3 is 13 residues long. V was trimmed by 0 bases and J by 1 base, leaving 4 bases between them. Per germline, CDR1 LGHDT and CDR2 YNNKEL (reference sequence). The CDR3 nucleotides read TGTGCCAGCAGCCAAGACCCGTCCTACGAGCAGTACTTC. Translated, it gives CASSQDPSYEQYF.

Notes on this clone: The same CDR3 also results from other DNA sequences found in this sample. V gene TRBV28 combines with J gene TRBJ2-7; the match to TRBD1 covers 12 bases. The V segment lost 3 bases and the J segment 7 bases; nucleotides outside the gene matches: 4. Germline V gene lookup returns CDR1 MDHEN and CDR2 SYDVKM. The CDR3 has 14 amino acids. The DNA of the CDR3 is TGTGCCAGCAGTTTGGGACAGGGGGCTCGGGAGCAGTACTTC. Protein sequence: CASSLGQGAREQYF.

The chain recombines TRBV7-9 with TRBJ2-7; D is perhaps TRBD1 (6 bases). The ends were cut back, 5 bases at V and 2 bases at J, with 16 bases in the middle. This CDR3 has 15 residues. CDR1 is SEHNR and CDR2 is FQNEAQ in the germline V gene (reference sequence). DNA for the CDR3: TGTGCCAGCAGCCGAGCCGGGACACCGCCCTACGAGCAGTACTTC. This encodes CASSRAGTPPYEQYF.

The chain couples TRBV28 to TRBJ1-4, with TRBD1 as a possible D gene (6 bases). The CDR3 covers 14 residues. V gave up 1 base and J gave up 13 bases, with 16 bases separating them. Germline CDR1 reads MDHEN; CDR2 reads SYDVKM. The chain's CDR3 is CASSLFTGQPSLFF. In DNA form, the CDR3 reads TGTGCCAGCAGTTTATTTACGGGACAACCCTCACTGTTTTTT.

This chain joins TRBV7-2 and TRBJ2-1; unclear D gene. V was shortened by 1 base and J by 2 bases, with 12 bases between the two germline ends. From germline, CDR1 is SGHTA and CDR2 FQGNSA. The CDR3 consists of 16 residues. CDR3: CASSLVTDLTYNEQFF. The DNA of the CDR3 is TGTGCCAGCAGCTTAGTGACTGATCTCACCTACAATGAGCAGTTCTTC. The full variable domain, with the rest looked up from reference TRBV7-2 and TRBJ2-1, is GAGVSQSPSNKVTEKGKDVELRCDPISGHTALYWYRQSLGQGLEFLIYFQGNSAPDKSGLPSDRFSAERTGGSVSTLTIQRTQQEDSAVYLCASSLVTDLTYNEQFFGPGTRLTVL.

The genes are TRBV19 and TRBJ1-1; 8 positions agree with TRBD1. The CDR3 sequence is 18 residues long. Germline V lookup: CDR1 LNHDA, CDR2 SQIVND (reference sequence). With 3 bases clipped from V and 3 bases from J, the junction kept 15 bases outside the gene matches. CDR3 in DNA: TGTGCCAGTAGTATTGTTCACGGGACAGGCTACTATTACACTGAAGCTTTCTTT. Protein sequence: CASSIVHGTGYYYTEAFF.

This chain connects TRBV3-1 (or the pseudogene TRBV3-2) to TRBJ1-3; D remains unclear. Per the germline V gene, CDR1 is LGHDT and CDR2 is YNNKEL (reference sequence). The CDR3 length is 12 residues. Deletions cut 3 bases from V and 7 bases from J, with 7 bases between. The CDR3 spells CASSHGENTIYF. The CDR3 DNA follows: TGTGCCAGCAGCCATGGAGAGAACACCATATATTTT.